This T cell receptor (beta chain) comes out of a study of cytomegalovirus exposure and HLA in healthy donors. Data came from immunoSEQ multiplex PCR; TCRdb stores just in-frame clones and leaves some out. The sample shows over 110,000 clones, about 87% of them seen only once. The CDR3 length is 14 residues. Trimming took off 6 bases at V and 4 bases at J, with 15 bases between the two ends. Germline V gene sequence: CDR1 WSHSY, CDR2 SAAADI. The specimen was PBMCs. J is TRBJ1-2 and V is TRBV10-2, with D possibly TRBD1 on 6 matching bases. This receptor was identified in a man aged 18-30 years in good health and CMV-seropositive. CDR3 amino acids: CASSGQTKSYGYTF. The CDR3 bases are TGCGCCAGCAGCGGACAGACCAAAAGCTATGGCTACACCTTC.